This T cell receptor (beta chain) was retrieved from a study of cytomegalovirus exposure and HLA in healthy donors. Notes on the study in general: Among the most significant clusters, several appeared linked to common viral pathogens in a later analysis.

Germline V gene data show CDR1 as MDHEN and CDR2 as SYDVKM. V was shortened by 7 bases and J by 4 bases, with 13 bases between the two germline ends. The CDR3 is made up of 13 amino acids. PCR used 60 Vbeta primers and 13 Jbeta primers. Clones were read by immunoSEQ multiplex PCR, and TCRdb kept only the in-frame ones, dropping some. The sample holds about 77,000 clones, 78% seen once. Regarding this clone: Its matching antigen is unknown.

The TCR was taken from a man aged 35-49 years in good health and CMV-seronegative. Sequencing used PBMCs. The chain recombines TRBV28 with TRBJ1-2; a possible D gene is TRBD1 (6 bases). The CDR3 here is CASNVQGAYGYTF. CDR3 DNA: TGTGCCAGCAACGTACAGGGTGCCTATGGCTACACCTTC.